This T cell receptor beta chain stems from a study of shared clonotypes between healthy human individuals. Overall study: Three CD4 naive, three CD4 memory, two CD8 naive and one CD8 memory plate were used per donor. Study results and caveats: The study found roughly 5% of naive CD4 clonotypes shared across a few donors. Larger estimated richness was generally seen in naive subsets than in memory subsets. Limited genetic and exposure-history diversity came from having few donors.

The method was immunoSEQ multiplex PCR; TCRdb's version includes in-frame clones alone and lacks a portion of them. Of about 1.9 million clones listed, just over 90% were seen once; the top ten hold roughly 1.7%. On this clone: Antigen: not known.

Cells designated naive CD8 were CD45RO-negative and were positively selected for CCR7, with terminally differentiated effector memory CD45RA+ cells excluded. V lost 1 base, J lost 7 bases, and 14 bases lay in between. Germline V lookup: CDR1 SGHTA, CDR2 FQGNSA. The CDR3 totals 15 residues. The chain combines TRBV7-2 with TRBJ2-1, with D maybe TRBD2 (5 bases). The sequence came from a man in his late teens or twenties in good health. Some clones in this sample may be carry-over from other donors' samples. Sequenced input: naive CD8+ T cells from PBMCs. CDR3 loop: CASSLVILAGNEQFF. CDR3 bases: TGTGCCAGCAGCTTAGTAATCCTAGCCGGGAATGAGCAGTTCTTC.